This T cell receptor (beta chain) was profiled in a study of cytotoxic CD8 clonotypes in ibrutinib-treated CLL. Study information: Responses: around 25 partial, 2 complete; after median around 64 months, approximately 14 stayed remitted, around twelve progressed. Study findings and constraints: Clonality went up at the time of ibrutinib response, stayed stable in sustained remission, and later dropped back toward its baseline level at progression. Relative to age-matched healthy donors, clonality at baseline was higher, and it tracked circulating CD8+ T-cell counts.

A remark on this clone: No antigen is known for it.

About 2 micrograms of genomic DNA came from cryopreserved PBMCs for TCR beta libraries. The CDR3 has 18 amino acids. Per the germline V gene, CDR1 is MNHNS and CDR2 is SASEGT. V lost 2 bases and J 2 bases, leaving 20 bases between the germline ends. Some clones are missing from TCRdb's copy, which holds only in-frame ones; the method was immunoSEQ multiplex PCR. The table lists a few hundred thousand clones, under 70% of them singletons. The receptor comes from a human donor with chronic lymphocytic leukemia. Material: PBMCs, obtained after 36 months of ibrutinib treatment. This rearrangement joins TRBV6-1 to TRBJ2-3; D could derive from TRBD1 or TRBD2 (7 bases each). DNA of the CDR3: TGTGCCAGCAGTGAAAGGGCAGGGGGGGGGCAGATCACAGATACGCAGTATTTT. It codes for CASSERAGGGQITDTQYF.